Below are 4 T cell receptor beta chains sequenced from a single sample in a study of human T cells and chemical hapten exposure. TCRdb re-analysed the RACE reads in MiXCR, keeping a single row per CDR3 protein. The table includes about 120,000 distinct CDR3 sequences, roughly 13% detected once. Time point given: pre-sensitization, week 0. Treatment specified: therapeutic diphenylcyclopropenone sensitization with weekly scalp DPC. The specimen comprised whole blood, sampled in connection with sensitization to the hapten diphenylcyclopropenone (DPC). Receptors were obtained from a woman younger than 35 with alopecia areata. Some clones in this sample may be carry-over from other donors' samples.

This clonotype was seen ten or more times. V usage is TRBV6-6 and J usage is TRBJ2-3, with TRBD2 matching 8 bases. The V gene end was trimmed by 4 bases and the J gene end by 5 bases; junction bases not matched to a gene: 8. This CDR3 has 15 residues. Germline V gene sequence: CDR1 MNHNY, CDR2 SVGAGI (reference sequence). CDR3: CASSWRLALGDTQYF. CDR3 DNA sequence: TGTGCCAGCAGTTGGAGACTAGCGTTAGGAGATACGCAGTATTTT.

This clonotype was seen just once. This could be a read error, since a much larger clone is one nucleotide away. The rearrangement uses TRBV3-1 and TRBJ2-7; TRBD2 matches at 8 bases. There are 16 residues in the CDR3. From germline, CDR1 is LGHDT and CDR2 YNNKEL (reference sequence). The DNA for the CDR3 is TGTGTCAGCAGCCAAGAATCGACGGGGGGGCCGTACGAGCAGTACTTC. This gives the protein CVSSQESTGGPYEQYF.

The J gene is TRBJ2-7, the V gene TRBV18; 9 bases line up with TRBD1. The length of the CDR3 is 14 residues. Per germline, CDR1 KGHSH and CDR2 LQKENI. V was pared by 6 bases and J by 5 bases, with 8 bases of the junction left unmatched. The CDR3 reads CASSANRGLDEQYF. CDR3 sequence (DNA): TGTGCCAGCTCGGCGAACAGGGGGCTCGACGAGCAGTACTTC.

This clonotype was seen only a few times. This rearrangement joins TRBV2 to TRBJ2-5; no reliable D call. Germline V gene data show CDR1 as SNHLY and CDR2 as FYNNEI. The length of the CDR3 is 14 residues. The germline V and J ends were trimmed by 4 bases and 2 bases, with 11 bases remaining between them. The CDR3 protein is CASSATYLQETQYF. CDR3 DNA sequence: TGTGCCAGCAGTGCCACCTACCTACAAGAGACCCAGTACTTC. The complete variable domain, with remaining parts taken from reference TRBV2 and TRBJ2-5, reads EPEVTQTPSHQVTQMGQEVILRCVPISNHLYFYWYRQILGQKVEFLVSFYNNEISEKSEIFDDQFSVERPDGSNFTLKIRSTKLEDSAMYFCASSATYLQETQYFGPGTRLLVL.